The clone carrying this T cell receptor beta chain came up once. Antigen: not known. The treatment denotes: oral pan-JAK inhibitor, 5-10 mg twice daily. Alopecia areata patients gave lesional scalp punch biopsies and peripheral blood samples. This specimen comes from a study of CD8+ T cells in alopecia areata. Study-level background: Tofacitinib treatment spanned 6 to 18 months, with 6 months off drug afterward. Overall study results and limits: Higher clonality than in normal scalp was seen in lesional scalp, especially alopecia totalis/universalis. Shared TCR sequences were less clear between patients than in mice, possibly partly from HLA diversity.

Reverse transcribed after extraction, RNA yielded cDNA as the sequencing template. Assay used: immunoSEQ multiplex PCR; TCRdb lists only in-frame clones, some missing. The sample records 100,000 to 150,000 clones, around 58% being singletons. This CDR3 comprises 11 residues. Germline assignment: CDR1 GTSNPN and CDR2 SVGIG (reference sequence). V lost 0 bases and J lost 6, with 5 bases in between. The material was CD8+ T cells sorted from blood, obtained at week 4, from a patient treated with tofacitinib. The TCR comes from a human donor with alopecia areata. The chain employs TRBV30 and TRBJ1-2; no clear D. The CDR3 nucleotides read TGTGCCTGGAGTGTATTAAATGGCTACACCTTC. Protein product: CAWSVLNGYTF. Complete variable domain (other parts from reference TRBV30 and TRBJ1-2): SQTIHQWPATLVQPVGSPLSLECTVEGTSNPNLYWYRQAAGRGLQLLFYSVGIGQISSEVPQNLSASRPQDRQFILSSKKLLLSDSGFYLCAWSVLNGYTFGSGTRLTVV.